This entry concerns a single T cell receptor beta chain. Its antigen is as yet unknown. The V gene end was trimmed by 3 bases and the J gene end by 3 bases; junction bases not matched to a gene: 4. The CDR3 extends over 13 amino acids. In germline, CDR1 is GTSNPN, CDR2 SVGIG (reference sequence). This record belongs to a study of T cells in Graves' hyperthyroidism and ophthalmopathy. About the study: Peripheral blood was collected at initial diagnosis, before any treatment.

Whole-study findings and limits: Blood also held most thyroid clonotypes expanded beyond 0.001.

Authors of the study amplified TCR beta CDR3 regions from RNA transcripts. First-round RT-PCR with HTBI primers amplified the TCR CDR3 region. MiXCR, applied by TCRdb to the multiplex PCR reads, yields one record per CDR3 protein. The sample comprises around 390,000 distinct CDR3 sequences, about 14% of which are singletons, and 15% to 20% rests with the top ten. The clonotype was recovered from a woman under 40 with Graves' ophthalmopathy. Sequenced: blood. This chain connects TRBV30 to TRBJ2-7, with TRBD2 matching over 8 bases. The CDR3 loop reads CAWRTGGVYEQYF. The CDR3 DNA follows: TGTGCCTGGAGGACCGGGGGGGTCTACGAGCAGTACTTC.